This T cell receptor beta chain was documented in a study of T cells in Graves' hyperthyroidism and ophthalmopathy. V was cut by 5 bases and J by 3 bases, with 10 bases left in between. CDR3 length equals 13 residues. In germline, CDR1 is DFQATT, CDR2 SNEGSKA (reference sequence). This clonotype has only a few counts. There were TCR beta CDR3 regions amplified from RNA transcripts. The HTBI primer set was used in a first-round RT-PCR of the TCR CDR3. MiXCR, applied by TCRdb to the multiplex PCR reads, yields one record per CDR3 protein. The repertoire holds about 420,000 distinct CDR3 sequences, with 12% to 15% as singletons.

Sequenced input: blood. This TCR came from a woman aged 18-30 years with Graves' hyperthyroidism. The V call is TRBV20-1, the J call TRBJ2-2, with unresolved D. The CDR3 here is CSAWGSDTGELFF. CDR3 DNA sequence: TGCAGTGCTTGGGGTTCAGACACCGGGGAGCTGTTTTTT.